The 2 T cell receptor beta chains below all came from one sample that was sequenced in a study of a mutant IDH1 vaccine in newly diagnosed glioma. The time point was: baseline, week 1 (first vaccination visit). Treatment in this sample: pre-vaccination baseline after standard-of-care therapy. Generated by immunoSEQ multiplex PCR, the TCRdb table keeps only in-frame clones and is missing some. The data contain about 34,000 clones, about four fifths of them singletons. The source material was peripheral blood mononuclear cells (PBMCs), sampled from a glioma patient treated with radiotherapy, temozolomide or both. These receptor sequences come from a man aged 45-65 years with glioma. Some clones in this sample may be carry-over from other donors' samples.

The chain employs TRBV2 and TRBJ2-7; no clear D. The CDR3 covers 13 residues. Germline loops: CDR1 SNHLY, CDR2 FYNNEI. Trimming left V 4 bases short and J 6 bases short, with 13 bases between. CDR3: CASSGAPYPEQYF. The CDR3 nucleotides are TGTGCCAGCAGTGGGGCACCCTACCCCGAGCAGTACTTC.

The V and J genes are TRBV6-5 and TRBJ2-7; TRBD1 agrees at 10 bases. The V and J ends lost 5 bases and 5 bases, in that order; junction bases with no gene match: 6. There are 14 residues in the CDR3. Per the germline V gene, CDR1 is MNHEY and CDR2 is SVGAGI. The CDR3 DNA sequence: TGTGCCAGCAGTCCCCAGACAGGGGGCAACGAGCAGTACTTC. It translates to CASSPQTGGNEQYF.